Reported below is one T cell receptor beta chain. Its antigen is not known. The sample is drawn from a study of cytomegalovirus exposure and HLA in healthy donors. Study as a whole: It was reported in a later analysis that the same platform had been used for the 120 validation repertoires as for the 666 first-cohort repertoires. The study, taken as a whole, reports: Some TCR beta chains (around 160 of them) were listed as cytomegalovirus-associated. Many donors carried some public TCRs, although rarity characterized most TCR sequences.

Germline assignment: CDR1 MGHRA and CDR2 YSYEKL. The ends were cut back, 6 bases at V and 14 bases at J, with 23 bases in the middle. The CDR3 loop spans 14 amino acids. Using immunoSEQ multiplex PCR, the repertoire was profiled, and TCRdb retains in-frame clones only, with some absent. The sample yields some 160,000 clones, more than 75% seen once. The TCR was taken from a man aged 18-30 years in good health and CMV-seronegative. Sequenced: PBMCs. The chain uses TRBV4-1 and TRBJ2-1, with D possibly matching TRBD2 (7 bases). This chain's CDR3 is CASSQGRGFNLEFF. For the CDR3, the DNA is TGCGCCAGCAGTCAGGGGAGGGGGTTCAACCTCGAGTTCTTC.